The next 13 T cell receptor beta chains were all read from a single sample in a study of OX40 agonist ivuxolimab in advanced cancers. Assay used: immunoSEQ multiplex PCR; TCRdb lists only in-frame clones, some missing. The table lists approximately 76,000 clones, 88% of them singletons. Here the sequenced sample was CD4+ or CD8+ T cells sorted from blood, taken in a trial of the OX40 agonist ivuxolimab. The receptors stem from an adult with an advanced solid tumor such as melanoma, head and neck, liver or kidney cancer.

The chain links TRBV6-4 to TRBJ2-1; 11 bases map to TRBD2. This CDR3 has 14 amino acids. V gave up 5 bases and J gave up 8 bases; unmatched junction bases: 5. The germline CDR1 and CDR2 sequences are MRHNA and SNTAGT. CDR3 bases: TGTGCCAGCAGTCCGACTAGCGGGAAAGATGAGCAGTTCTTC. Amino acid sequence: CASSPTSGKDEQFF.

V and J are TRBV18 and TRBJ2-7; 7 bases fit TRBD2. V was clipped by 5 bases and J by 3 bases; unmatched bases: 7. The germline V gene encodes CDR1 KGHSH and CDR2 LQKENI. The CDR3 is 14 residues long. The CDR3 here is CASSEGRGVYEQYF. CDR3 nucleotide sequence: TGTGCCAGCTCAGAGGGTCGGGGGGTCTACGAGCAGTACTTC.

The rearrangement uses TRBV10-1 and TRBJ2-2; D unclear. This CDR3 is 13 amino acids long. The V end lost 3 bases, the J end lost 1 base, and 3 bases lay between the germline ends. The V gene's germline CDR1 is WNHNN and CDR2 SYGVQD (reference sequence). In DNA, the CDR3 is TGCGCCAGCAGTGATTTGAACACCGGGGAGCTGTTTTTT. It specifies CASSDLNTGELFF.

The rearrangement uses TRBV19 and TRBJ1-2; D perhaps matches TRBD1 (6 bases). CDR3 size: 15 residues. The germline V gene has CDR1 LNHDA and CDR2 SQIVND (reference sequence). Trimming removed 5 bases from V and 3 bases from J, with 16 bases in between. DNA of the CDR3: TGTGCCAGTAGTGCGAGCTCAGGGGTCGACTATGGCTACACCTTC. Protein sequence: CASSASSGVDYGYTF. Complete variable domain (other parts from reference TRBV19 and TRBJ1-2): DGGITQSPKYLFRKEGQNVTLSCEQNLNHDAMYWYRQDPGQGLRLIYYSQIVNDFQKGDIAEGYSVSREKKESFPLTVTSAQKNPTAFYLCASSASSGVDYGYTFGSGTRLTVV.

The chain is built from TRBV4-1 and TRBJ1-4, with D possibly being TRBD1 (6 bases). The CDR3 spans 17 residues. Germline V CDR1 and CDR2: MGHRA, YSYEKL. Trimming took 4 bases from V and 2 from J, leaving 17 bases between them. This CDR3 reads CASSRSGAMGTNEKLFF. Here the CDR3 DNA reads TGCGCCAGCAGCCGGTCGGGGGCGATGGGGACTAATGAAAAACTGTTTTTT.

The chain couples TRBV30 to TRBJ1-1, with D unclear. With 4 bases removed from V and 10 bases from J, the gap between germline ends came to 13 bases. Germline-derived CDR1 and CDR2 are GTSNPN and SVGIG (reference sequence). CDR3 length equals 11 residues. The CDR3 DNA reads as TGTGCCTGGATGGGCCAATCAGGAGCTTTCTTT. This sequence encodes CAWMGQSGAFF. Together with reference TRBV30 and TRBJ1-1, the CDR3 gives the full variable domain: SQTIHQWPATLVQPVGSPLSLECTVEGTSNPNLYWYRQAAGRGLQLLFYSVGIGQISSEVPQNLSASRPQDRQFILSSKKLLLSDSGFYLCAWMGQSGAFFGQGTRLTVV.

This clone was seen just once. The chain uses TRBV19 and TRBJ2-4; 7 nucleotides match TRBD2. V dropped 3 bases and J dropped 6; count of bases not matched to a gene: 2. The CDR3 extends over 13 amino acids. The V gene's germline CDR1 is LNHDA and CDR2 SQIVND (reference sequence). As DNA, the CDR3 is TGTGCCAGTAGTATGGAGCGGGGAAACATTCAGTACTTC. As protein: CASSMERGNIQYF.

The chain has TRBV5-4 and TRBJ2-1; D gene uncertain. This CDR3 is 12 amino acids long. CDR1 is SGHNT and CDR2 is YYREEE in the germline V gene (reference sequence). Trimming removed 7 bases from V and 7 bases from J, with 12 bases in between. Here the CDR3 DNA reads TGTGCCAGCCAAGGCCAAAGAAATGAGCAGTTCTTC. Protein: CASQGQRNEQFF.

This clone was observed a handful of times. This chain joins TRBV9 and TRBJ1-3; no clear D gene. V lost 3 bases and J lost 3, with 7 bases in between. The CDR3 length is 13 residues. Per the germline V gene, CDR1 is SGDLS and CDR2 is YYNGEE. The CDR3 here is CASSAHDGNTIYF. In DNA form, the CDR3 reads TGTGCCAGCAGCGCTCACGATGGAAACACCATATATTTT.

The genes are TRBV6-1 and TRBJ1-5; 7 positions match TRBD1. CDR1 MNHNS and CDR2 SASEGT come from the germline V gene. The CDR3 loop spans 14 amino acids. The J segment lost 3 bases and the V segment lost 6 bases, leaving 5 bases of the junction unmatched. The CDR3 DNA reads TGTGCCAGCAGGAAGACAGGGTTCAATCAGCCCCAGCATTTT. The encoded protein is CASRKTGFNQPQHF.

V and J are TRBV30 and TRBJ1-6; TRBD1 agrees at 10 bases. V was clipped by 6 bases and J by 10 bases; unmatched bases: 18. The CDR3 length is 17 residues. CDR1 GTSNPN and CDR2 SVGIG come from the germline V gene (reference sequence). In nucleotides, the CDR3 is TGTGCCTGCTACCGGGGGACAGGGGTATGGGAGAGATCACCCCTCCACTTT. This translates into CACYRGTGVWERSPLHF.

The chain recombines TRBV19 with TRBJ2-3; D unclear. V shed 6 bases and J shed 11 bases, with 18 bases lying between them. This CDR3 region has 13 residues. Germline V CDR1 and CDR2: LNHDA, SQIVND (reference sequence). The chain's CDR3 is CASRNGADRVQYF. The CDR3 DNA sequence: TGTGCCAGTAGGAACGGAGCCGACCGGGTGCAGTATTTT.

The chain employs TRBV25-1 and TRBJ2-2, with no clear D. This CDR3 region has 12 residues. CDR1 and CDR2 from the germline V gene are MGHDK and SYGVNS. Trimming removed 5 bases from V and 1 base from J, with 2 bases in between. The CDR3 here is CASSQNTGELFF. CDR3 nucleotides: TGTGCCAGCAGTCAGAACACCGGGGAGCTGTTTTTT.